The next 31 T cell receptor beta chains were all read from a single sample in a study of T cell repertoires in cytomegalovirus infection. TCRdb reprocessed the reads via MiXCR and lists one record per CDR3 protein. This repertoire shows under 350,000 distinct CDR3 sequences, roughly 9.5% found once; its top ten account for 4.3%. The source material was PBMCs. Receptors originate from a human donor in good health (CMV status not recorded). Some clones in this sample may be carry-over from other donors' samples.

This clonotype turned up a few times. The genes are TRBV20-1 and TRBJ2-3, with TRBD1 as a possible D gene (5 bases). The CDR3 covers 13 residues. Germline V gene data show CDR1 as DFQATT and CDR2 as SNEGSKA (reference sequence). Trimming left V 2 bases short and J 5 bases short, with 11 bases between. The CDR3 loop reads CSARQGARDTQYF. The DNA of the CDR3 is TGCAGTGCTAGACAGGGTGCGAGAGATACGCAGTATTTT.

This clonotype occurred a few times. In DNA, the CDR3 is TGTGCCAGCAGCTTTCCCACAGGGACTAACACCGGGGAGCTGTTTTTT. Its translation: CASSFPTGTNTGELFF. The chain combines TRBV7-6 with TRBJ2-2; possibly TRBD1 or TRBD2 for D (6 bases each). The germline CDR1 and CDR2 sequences are SGHVS and FNYEAQ. The CDR3 is 16 amino acids. The V gene lost 3 bases and the J gene lost 2 bases, with 13 bases spanning the gap.

The chain employs TRBV7-2 and TRBJ1-5; 10 bases are shared with TRBD1. After removal of 6 bases from V and 5 bases from J, the junction contained 7 bases not matched to a gene. This CDR3 comprises 15 residues. Germline CDR1 is SGHTA and CDR2 is FQGNSA. This chain's CDR3 is CASSTIGTGDQPQHF. The DNA of the CDR3 is TGTGCCAGCAGTACCATAGGGACAGGGGATCAGCCCCAGCATTTT.

The V call is TRBV20-1, the J call TRBJ2-7, with 11 bases that match TRBD1. Trimming removed 3 bases from V and 4 bases from J; junction bases left unmatched: 5. CDR3 size: 14 residues. Germline V CDR1 and CDR2: DFQATT, SNEGSKA (reference sequence). CDR3 region: CSARSGTGGYEQYF. DNA of the CDR3: TGCAGTGCTAGGTCCGGGACAGGGGGGTACGAGCAGTACTTC.

This clonotype was seen repeatedly, ten times or more. The V gene is TRBV7-2, the J gene TRBJ1-2; D perhaps matches TRBD1 (6 bases). The V end was cut by 1 base, the J end by 4 bases, with 13 bases between. The CDR3 covers 15 residues. Germline loops: CDR1 SGHTA, CDR2 FQGNSA. The CDR3 DNA sequence: TGTGCCAGCAGCTTAGAATGGCAGGGGAGCTATGGCTACACCTTC. This codes for CASSLEWQGSYGYTF. Filled out from reference TRBV7-2 and TRBJ1-2, the complete variable domain reads GAGVSQSPSNKVTEKGKDVELRCDPISGHTALYWYRQSLGQGLEFLIYFQGNSAPDKSGLPSDRFSAERTGGSVSTLTIQRTQQEDSAVYLCASSLEWQGSYGYTFGSGTRLTVV.

This clonotype has more than one count but fewer than ten. The V and J genes are TRBV12-3 or TRBV12-4 and TRBJ2-1, with D possibly being TRBD2 (6 bases). This CDR3 is 13 amino acids long. Between the trimmed V and J ends, which lost 5 bases and 6 bases, there was a span of 11 bases. This chain's CDR3 is CASSRLVANEQFF. CDR3 nucleotides: TGTGCCAGCAGTCGACTAGTAGCCAATGAGCAGTTCTTC.

This clonotype was seen a handful of times. This chain connects TRBV7-2 to TRBJ1-3, with no clear D. V gave up 1 base and J gave up 1 base, with 11 bases separating them. The CDR3 runs to 16 residues. Germline-derived CDR1 and CDR2 are SGHTA and FQGNSA. The CDR3 here is CASSLVAGRSGNTIYF. CDR3 DNA: TGTGCCAGCAGCTTAGTAGCCGGGAGGTCTGGAAACACCATATATTTT.

This clonotype occurred many times. The chain links TRBV7-2 to TRBJ2-7; D is possibly TRBD1 (6 bases). V was clipped by 4 bases and J by 2 bases, with 12 bases between them. Germline CDR1 SGHTA, CDR2 FQGNSA. This CDR3 is built from 14 residues. The DNA of the CDR3 is TGTGCCAGCAGCTCCCCGCCAGGGGCCTACGAGCAGTACTTC. Its protein is CASSSPPGAYEQYF.

This clonotype has a count of ten or more. The rearrangement joins TRBV28 to TRBJ2-3; no clear D. The germline CDR1 and CDR2 sequences are MDHEN and SYDVKM. Trimming took 5 bases from V and 3 from J, leaving 12 bases between them. The CDR3 runs to 14 residues. This CDR3 is CASSPSKRTDTQYF. Here the CDR3 DNA reads TGTGCCAGCAGTCCATCGAAGAGGACAGATACGCAGTATTTT.

The table lists this clonotype with many counts. The chain is built from TRBV28 and TRBJ1-6; 8 nucleotides match TRBD1. The CDR3 has 16 amino acids. The J segment lost 3 bases and the V segment lost 5 bases, leaving 6 bases of the junction unmatched. The V gene's germline CDR1 is MDHEN and CDR2 SYDVKM. CDR3 sequence reads: CASSTGQGGYNSPLHF. DNA for the CDR3: TGTGCCAGCAGTACCGGACAGGGCGGCTATAATTCACCCCTCCACTTT.

This clonotype was counted many times. This sequence joins TRBV7-2 and TRBJ2-5; 10 positions agree with TRBD2. The CDR3 has 17 residues. Germline CDR1 and CDR2: SGHTA and FQGNSA. J was trimmed by 5 bases and V by 3 bases; bases with no gene match: 12. CDR3 loop: CASSFRPSGRGYETQYF. In DNA form, the CDR3 reads TGTGCCAGCAGCTTCCGTCCTAGCGGGAGAGGGTACGAGACCCAGTACTTC.

This rearrangement joins TRBV2 to TRBJ2-7; 8 nucleotides align to TRBD1. J gave up 1 base and V 8 bases, and 7 bases lay outside the gene matches. The germline V gene encodes CDR1 SNHLY and CDR2 FYNNEI. CDR3 length: 14 residues. In nucleotides, the CDR3 is TGTGCCAGCTCCAGACAGGGGTTATCCTACGAGCAGTACTTC. This encodes CASSRQGLSYEQYF.

As to this clonotype: A much larger clone is a single base away; this may be a read error. CDR3 loop: CASSLYRGEDTEAFF. DNA for the CDR3: TGTGCCAGCAGCTTGTACAGGGGGGAGGACACTGAAGCTTTCTTT. The J gene is TRBJ1-1, the V gene TRBV7-8, with 8 bases identical to TRBD1. The V gene's germline CDR1 is SGHVS and CDR2 FQNEAQ. The trim removed 3 bases at V and 3 bases at J, leaving 6 bases unmatched. This CDR3 has 15 amino acids.

V gene TRBV5-4 combines with J gene TRBJ2-5, with 8 bases aligning to TRBD2. CDR1 is SGHNT, CDR2 YYREEE, per germline (reference sequence). V lost 1 base and J lost 5; bases outside the gene matches: 4. The CDR3 has 14 amino acids. CDR3 DNA sequence: TGTGCCAGCAGCTTGCGGGAGGGATCGGAGACCCAGTACTTC. Residues: CASSLREGSETQYF. The whole variable domain, remainder taken from reference TRBV5-4 and TRBJ2-5, is ETGVTQSPTHLIKTRGQQVTLRCSSQSGHNTVSWYQQALGQGPQFIFQYYREEENGRGNFPPRFSGLQFPNYSSELNVNALELDDSALYLCASSLREGSETQYFGPGTRLLVL.

The chain is built from TRBV7-2 and TRBJ2-7; 11 nucleotides line up with TRBD2. V shed 5 bases, J shed 0 bases, and the junction held 6 bases outside the gene matches. There are 16 residues in the CDR3. Germline CDR1 reads SGHTA; CDR2 reads FQGNSA. The chain's CDR3 is CASSPSGLAGSYEQYF. CDR3 sequence (DNA): TGTGCCAGCAGCCCATCCGGACTAGCGGGCTCCTACGAGCAGTACTTC.

This clonotype was counted only a few times. This rearrangement joins TRBV19 to TRBJ1-1; D perhaps matches TRBD1 (5 bases). The germline gives CDR1 LNHDA, CDR2 SQIVND (reference sequence). This CDR3 contains 14 residues. The V and J ends lost 4 bases and 4 bases respectively, with 13 bases between them. CDR3: CASSRRWDPTEAFF. The DNA for the CDR3 is TGTGCCAGTAGTAGGCGTTGGGACCCCACTGAAGCTTTCTTT.

This sequence joins TRBV12-3 or TRBV12-4 and TRBJ2-7; D could derive from TRBD1 or TRBD2 (5 bases each). The CDR3 is 16 amino acids. Trimming removed 6 bases at V and 4 bases at J, with 22 bases between. CDR3 sequence reads: CASSGTLSKGLYEQYF. The CDR3 DNA sequence: TGTGCCAGCAGCGGGACGCTATCCAAGGGCCTTTACGAGCAGTACTTC.

This clonotype has just a few counts. The CDR3 nucleotides are TGTGCCAGCAGCCCCCGGGGCCCTCCCGGGGAGCTGTTTTTT. Protein sequence: CASSPRGPPGELFF. The chain employs TRBV11-2 and TRBJ2-2; D may correspond to TRBD1 or TRBD2 (5 bases each). CDR3 length: 14 residues. The V and J ends lost 5 bases and 6 bases respectively, with 13 bases between them. The V gene's germline CDR1 is SGHAT and CDR2 FQNNGV.

CDR3 coding DNA: TGCAGTGCTAGGCATCCGGCAAGCTCCTACGAGCAGTACTTC. Residues: CSARHPASSYEQYF. This chain connects TRBV20-1 to TRBJ2-7; no clear D gene. The CDR3 covers 14 residues. The V gene lost 3 bases and the J gene lost 0 bases, with 12 bases spanning the gap. From germline, CDR1 is DFQATT and CDR2 SNEGSKA (reference sequence).

J is TRBJ2-1 and V is TRBV7-2; 8 bases align to TRBD2. This CDR3 has 16 residues. Unmatched junction bases numbered 4, after V lost 0 bases and J lost 3 bases. The germline gives CDR1 SGHTA, CDR2 FQGNSA. The CDR3 sequence is CASSLAGSGGYNEQFF. As DNA, the CDR3 is TGTGCCAGCAGCTTAGCCGGCAGCGGGGGCTACAATGAGCAGTTCTTC.

This clonotype has more than one count but fewer than ten. The V call is TRBV6-2 or TRBV6-3, the J call TRBJ2-1, with 10 bases matching TRBD1. V lost 6 bases and J lost 9; bases outside the gene matches: 5. Germline CDR1 MNHEY, CDR2 SVGEGT. The CDR3 has 13 residues. CDR3 protein: CASSQRQGAEQFF. CDR3 DNA sequence: TGTGCCAGCAGCCAACGACAGGGGGCTGAGCAGTTCTTC.

This clonotype was counted many times. The chain employs TRBV20-1 and TRBJ1-1; D perhaps matches TRBD1 (6 bases). Per the germline V gene, CDR1 is DFQATT and CDR2 is SNEGSKA (reference sequence). The CDR3 is 13 amino acids. V lost 6 bases, J lost 5 bases, and 16 bases lay in between. The CDR3 coding sequence is TGCAGTGCCAATTACGGGGGCGGAACTGAAGCTTTCTTT. Translated, it gives CSANYGGGTEAFF.

The sample holds a few counts of this clonotype. The V and J genes are TRBV6-2 or TRBV6-3 and TRBJ2-7; 8 bases align to TRBD2. The CDR3 runs 13 residues. V lost 8 bases and J lost 7; bases outside the gene matches: 10. Looked up from germline, CDR1 is MNHEY and CDR2 is SVGEGT. The CDR3 here is CASAGGPSDEQYF. The DNA of the CDR3 is TGTGCCAGCGCGGGGGGCCCGTCGGATGAGCAGTACTTC.

V is TRBV6-1 and J is TRBJ1-5, with TRBD1 as a possible D gene (5 bases). The V gene's germline CDR1 is MNHNS and CDR2 SASEGT. This CDR3 is built from 16 residues. The ends were cut back, 0 bases at V and 2 bases at J, with 11 bases in the middle. CDR3 amino acids: CASSEAGGSGNQPQHF. The CDR3 DNA follows: TGTGCCAGCAGTGAAGCTGGGGGTTCGGGCAATCAGCCCCAGCATTTT.

In the case of this clonotype: Relative to the germline gene, one junction end is altered; a read error may explain this. The chain carries TRBV19 and TRBJ2-2, with 11 nucleotides matching TRBD1. CDR1 and CDR2 from the germline V gene are LNHDA and SQIVND (reference sequence). The CDR3 loop spans 15 amino acids. The CDR3 nucleotides are TGTGCCAGTAGTACCCCCGGACAGGGGGCCGGGGAGCCGTTTTTT. It codes for CASSTPGQGAGEPFF. Full variable domain (remainder filled in from reference TRBV19 and TRBJ2-2): DGGITQSPKYLFRKEGQNVTLSCEQNLNHDAMYWYRQDPGQGLRLIYYSQIVNDFQKGDIAEGYSVSREKKESFPLTVTSAQKNPTAFYLCASSTPGQGAGEPFFGEGSRLTVL.

The sample holds many counts of this clonotype. The rearrangement joins TRBV7-2 to TRBJ2-7; D might be TRBD1 or TRBD2, each matching 5 bases. The CDR3 sequence is 11 residues long. Per germline, CDR1 SGHTA and CDR2 FQGNSA. Trimming took off 5 bases at V and 10 bases at J, with 12 bases between the two ends. CDR3: CASSPDGDQYF. CDR3 DNA sequence: TGTGCCAGCAGCCCTGATGGGGACCAGTACTTC.

Many counts were recorded for this clonotype. V usage is TRBV12-3 or TRBV12-4 and J usage is TRBJ2-7, with 8 nucleotides matching TRBD1. Trimming cost V 7 bases and J 0 bases; bases outside gene matches: 5. The CDR3 consists of 14 residues. CDR3 coding DNA: TGTGCCAGCACCGCTGACAGGGGCTCCTACGAGCAGTACTTC. Translated: CASTADRGSYEQYF.

This clonotype appeared a few times. The chain is built from TRBV4-1 and TRBJ2-3; D could derive from TRBD1 or TRBD2 (5 bases each). The V end was cut by 4 bases, the J end by 1 base, with 12 bases between. The CDR3 totals 15 residues. The germline V gene has CDR1 MGHRA and CDR2 YSYEKL. CDR3 in DNA: TGCGCCAGCAGCCCCGAGGGGAGAGGCACAGATACGCAGTATTTT. Its translation is CASSPEGRGTDTQYF.

This clonotype was seen ten or more times. This chain uses TRBV7-3 with TRBJ1-1; 11 bases match TRBD1. This CDR3 region has 16 residues. V shed 1 base, J shed 1 base, and the junction held 2 bases outside the gene matches. Looked up from germline, CDR1 is SGHTA and CDR2 is FQGTGA. CDR3 nucleotide sequence: TGTGCCAGCAGCTTAAGGGGGACAGGGGGGAACACTGAAGCTTTCTTT. As protein: CASSLRGTGGNTEAFF.

This clonotype has at least ten counts. J is TRBJ1-5 and V is TRBV27; D possibly corresponds to TRBD1 (5 bases). Trimming shortened V by 5 bases and J by 2 bases, and 13 bases separated the two germline ends. This CDR3 is built from 15 residues. Germline values: CDR1 MNHEY, CDR2 SMNVEV (reference sequence). CDR3 DNA sequence: TGTGCCAGCAGTCCCGGGGGTCGGGGCAATCAGCCCCAGCATTTT. It translates to CASSPGGRGNQPQHF.

This clonotype was picked up many times. This chain joins TRBV7-2 and TRBJ2-7; 9 bases map to TRBD1. Looked up from germline, CDR1 is SGHTA and CDR2 is FQGNSA. The junction had 7 bases not matched to a gene; V was cut back by 2 bases and J by 5 bases. This CDR3 is built from 15 residues. The CDR3 reads CASSLSLGQGDEQYF. In DNA form, the CDR3 reads TGTGCCAGCAGCTTAAGTCTGGGACAGGGCGACGAGCAGTACTTC.